A selection of T cell receptor beta chains follows, all from one sample in a study of T cell responses to AZD1222 COVID-19 vaccine. The repertoire was sequenced with immunoSEQ multiplex PCR; TCRdb's copy has only in-frame clones and lacks some. Here the sample spans about 120,000 clones, 80% to 90% being singletons. This specimen was peripheral blood, taken on day 0 of AZD1222 vaccination. The receptors were gathered from an adult in good health. CDR3s include the opening cysteine and the closing phenylalanine or tryptophan. A D gene is named only where the DNA matches it firmly. The size field is filled for only some rows; it gives once, few, many or a size class.

v_call	clone_size	d_call	j_call	cdr3_nt	cdr3_aa
TRBV19	NA	NA	TRBJ1-1	TGTGCCAGTAGTACGGGAGAGGGCAACACTGAAGCTTTCTTT	CASSTGEGNTEAFF
TRBV6-1	NA	TRBD1	TRBJ1-2	TGTGCCAGCAGTGAGGCGGGACAGACTCCTTATGGCTACACCTTC	CASSEAGQTPYGYTF
TRBV3-1/TRBV3-2	NA	NA	TRBJ1-5	TGTGCCAGCAGCCTCAGCCTGGGGGGAAGCAATCAGCCCCAGCATTTT	CASSLSLGGSNQPQHF
TRBV11-2	NA	TRBD2	TRBJ2-1	TGTGCCAGCAGTCCCGGGATAGCGGGGAATGAGCAGTTCTTC	CASSPGIAGNEQFF
TRBV14	once	TRBD1	TRBJ2-7	TGTGCCAGCAGCTACGCCGGGACAGGGGGCGTTAGGCGGTACTTC	CASSYAGTGGVRRYF
TRBV30	NA	TRBD1	TRBJ2-5	TGTGCCTGGAGTCTATCCAGACAGGGACCAGAGACCCAGTACTTC	CAWSLSRQGPETQYF
TRBV6-4	NA	TRBD1	TRBJ2-7	TGTGCCCCCATGTGGAGGGACAGGGACTACGAGCAGTACTTC	CAPMWRDRDYEQYF
TRBV6-5	NA	NA	TRBJ1-3	TGTGCCAGCAGTTACTGGCCACCCAGCTCTGGAAACACCATATATTTT	CASSYWPPSSGNTIYF
TRBV6-5	NA	NA	TRBJ1-3	TGTGCCAGCAGTTACTCGACAGGAAACACCATATATTTT	CASSYSTGNTIYF
TRBV2	NA	TRBD1	TRBJ1-1	TGTGCCAGCGGCACTCAGGGGGTACGTACTGAAGCTTTCTTT	CASGTQGVRTEAFF
TRBV19	NA	TRBD2	TRBJ2-1	TGTGCCGCAGCGGGGGCTCACAATGAGCAGTTCTTC	CAAAGAHNEQFF
TRBV5-1	NA	TRBD1	TRBJ2-7	TGCGCCAGCAGCTCTACCGGGACAGGGATCTCCTACGAGCAGTACTTC	CASSSTGTGISYEQYF
TRBV29-1	once	TRBD1	TRBJ2-7	TGCAGCGTCGAGCCCCAGGGGGCCTACGAGCAGTACTTC	CSVEPQGAYEQYF
TRBV6-5	NA	NA	TRBJ2-5	TGTGCCAGCAGTCTAGGCGGGGGCAGGACAGAGACCCAGTACTTC	CASSLGGGRTETQYF
TRBV19	NA	TRBD1	TRBJ1-2	TGTGCCAGTAGATTAAGGGGGCAGGATCGATATGGCTACACCTTC	CASRLRGQDRYGYTF
TRBV5-4	NA	TRBD1	TRBJ1-4	TGTGCCAGCAGCATGGGACAGAATAATGAAAAACTGTTTTTT	CASSMGQNNEKLFF
TRBV7-9	few	TRBD1	TRBJ1-4	TGTGCCAGCAGCCCAAGGACAGGGCTTAATGAAAAACTGTTTTTT	CASSPRTGLNEKLFF
TRBV3-1/TRBV3-2	NA	NA	TRBJ1-2	TGTGCCAGCAGCCACCACGGATCGGACAGTGGCTACACCTTC	CASSHHGSDSGYTF
TRBV4-2	NA	NA	TRBJ2-7	TGTGCCAGCAGCCACCGGGCGGCAGTTGACACTTACGAGCAGTACTTC	CASSHRAAVDTYEQYF
TRBV7-2	NA	NA	TRBJ2-7	TGTGCCAGCAGCTTAGGTAGGACCTACGAGCAGTACTTC	CASSLGRTYEQYF
TRBV28	NA	NA	TRBJ2-7	TGTGCCAGCAGCTTTACCTACGAGCAGTACTTC	CASSFTYEQYF
TRBV19	NA	NA	TRBJ1-5	TGTGCCAGTAGTATCGAAGGGGGCAATCAGCCCCAGCATTTT	CASSIEGGNQPQHF
TRBV7-2	NA	NA	TRBJ1-2	TGTGCCAGCATCACGGGGGGTAAGGACTATGGCTACACCTTC	CASITGGKDYGYTF
TRBV5-8	NA	TRBD1	TRBJ1-5	TGTGCCAGCAGCGCAGAGACAGGGGGTTACAATCAGCCCCAGCATTTT	CASSAETGGYNQPQHF
TRBV7-8	once	NA	TRBJ2-5	TGTGCCAGCAGCTTAGGGGGGGCCCTCGGCGAGACCCAGTACTTC	CASSLGGALGETQYF
TRBV18	few	NA	TRBJ2-1	TGTGCCAGCTCATCTTCAGGGAACACCTACAATGAGCAGTTCTTC	CASSSSGNTYNEQFF
TRBV2	NA	NA	TRBJ1-1	TGTGCCAGAAACCGCGGGGGAACTGAAGCTTTCTTT	CARNRGGTEAFF
TRBV28	few	NA	TRBJ1-3	TGTGCCAGCAGCCCCCCGGACTCTTACACCATATATTTT	CASSPPDSYTIYF
TRBV5-1	NA	TRBD2	TRBJ2-2	TGCGCCAGCAGCTTGTTTACTAGCGGGAACGCGAACACCGGGGAGCTGTTTTTT	CASSLFTSGNANTGELFF
TRBV28	NA	NA	TRBJ2-4	TGTGCCAGCAGTCCCCCAGGTTCAGGCAAAAACATTCAGTACTTC	CASSPPGSGKNIQYF
TRBV7-9	NA	TRBD1	TRBJ2-7	TGTGCCAGCAGCTTTGGTGGACAGGGCGGCGAGCAGTACTTC	CASSFGGQGGEQYF
TRBV28	NA	NA	TRBJ1-3	TGTGCCAGCAGGTCAAGCTCTGGAAACACCATATATTTT	CASRSSSGNTIYF
TRBV12-3/TRBV12-4	NA	NA	TRBJ2-7	TGTGCCAGCAGAAGACCTGGTAGCGAGCAGTACTTC	CASRRPGSEQYF
TRBV9	NA	TRBD2	TRBJ2-1	TGTGCCAGCCAGCCCTCCGGGACTAGCGGGGACAATGAGCAGTTCTTC	CASQPSGTSGDNEQFF
TRBV13	NA	TRBD1	TRBJ1-6	TGTGCCAGCGCTGTACGACAGGGGGATTCACCCCTCCACTTT	CASAVRQGDSPLHF
TRBV4-1	few	TRBD2	TRBJ2-5	TGCGCCAGCAGAGCCATAGCGGGGCCGCAAGAGACCCAGTACTTC	CASRAIAGPQETQYF
TRBV27	NA	NA	TRBJ1-2	TGTGCCAGCAGTTTAACAGGGACACCCTATGGCTACACCTTC	CASSLTGTPYGYTF
TRBV4-1	NA	NA	TRBJ1-1	TGCGCCAGCAGCTTAGGTTTTTTTCAGGGCAAGCCCATGGCTTTCTTT	CASSLGFFQGKPMAFF
TRBV6-2/TRBV6-3	NA	TRBD1	TRBJ1-1	TGTGCCAGCAGTTACTCTGCCGGGACAGGTACGAACACTGAAGCTTTCTTT	CASSYSAGTGTNTEAFF
TRBV6-6	NA	NA	TRBJ2-2	TGTGCCACCTCACCCCGGCAGGCGAACACCGGGGAGCTGTTTTTT	CATSPRQANTGELFF
TRBV19	NA	NA	TRBJ2-1	TGTGCCAGTAGTATAACTTCTACAGCGAACAATGAGCAGTTCTTC	CASSITSTANNEQFF
TRBV5-1	NA	TRBD1	TRBJ2-1	TGCGCCAGCAGCACCGACAGGGGGTACAATGAGCAGTTCTTC	CASSTDRGYNEQFF
TRBV7-2	once	NA	TRBJ1-1	TGTGCCAGCAGCTTGGACGGAATGAACACTGAAGCTTTCTTT	CASSLDGMNTEAFF
TRBV6-2/TRBV6-3	NA	NA	TRBJ2-2	TGTGCCAGCAGCCTAATAACGAACACCGGGGAGCTGTTTTTT	CASSLITNTGELFF
TRBV5-1	NA	NA	TRBJ1-2	TGCGCCAGCAGCTTGCAGGGCAACGGGCCCAGGGGAGGCTACACCTTC	CASSLQGNGPRGGYTF
TRBV10-3	NA	NA	TRBJ1-1	TGTGCCTCTCGACAGCTGATGAACACTGAAGCTTTCTTT	CASRQLMNTEAFF